This entry is about one T cell receptor (beta chain). Its antigen is unidentified. This specimen comes from a study of shared clonotypes between healthy human individuals. Whole-study findings and limits: Clonotype sharing among donors likely depends on sequencing depth. Only blood samples were collected, and tissue repertoires likely differ.

Germline loops: CDR1 SGHRS, CDR2 YFSETQ. The CDR3 extends over 16 amino acids. V trimming: 0 bases; J trimming: 3 bases; junction bases outside the gene matches: 6. Partitioning of CD4+ cells yielded a CD45RA+ naive subset and a CD45RA-negative memory subset. TCRdb's copy holds only in-frame clones and misses some; the assay was immunoSEQ multiplex PCR. The sample includes about 2.5 million clones, around 90% of them seen just once. The chain combines TRBV5-1 with TRBJ2-1; 7 bases agree with TRBD2. The source material was naive CD4+ T cells from PBMCs. As to subset: CD45RA+ positively selected. The sequence was obtained from a man younger than 35 in good health. Some clones in this sample may be carry-over from other donors' samples. The CDR3 protein is CASSLGVGGVYNEQFF. The CDR3 bases are TGCGCCAGCAGCTTGGGGGTGGGAGGGGTCTACAATGAGCAGTTCTTC.